The 8 T cell receptor beta chains below were found in one sample sequenced in a study of PD-1 blockade in classical Hodgkin lymphoma. Brentuximab vedotin exposure varied, and every patient relapsed after autologous stem cell transplantation. Libraries were prepared by immunoSEQ multiplex PCR; TCRdb keeps only in-frame clonotypes and omits some of them. Altogether approximately 60,000 clones are present, about 91% being singletons, with the ten largest covering approximately 12%. The sample in question was peripheral blood mononuclear cells (PBMCs), obtained at baseline. The source of these receptors is a human donor with classical Hodgkin lymphoma.

This clone has more than one count but fewer than ten. V usage is TRBV2 and J usage is TRBJ1-1, with TRBD1 matching 8 bases. J was trimmed by 4 bases and V by 4 bases; bases with no gene match: 8. The CDR3 is 15 residues long. The germline V gene has CDR1 SNHLY and CDR2 FYNNEI. CDR3 loop: CASSGYRGLGTEAFF. DNA for the CDR3: TGTGCCAGCAGTGGATACAGGGGGTTGGGCACTGAAGCTTTCTTT.

V is TRBV19 and J is TRBJ1-2, with D maybe TRBD1 (5 bases). Germline CDR1 and CDR2: LNHDA and SQIVND (reference sequence). V lost 6 bases to trimming and J lost 5 bases, with 13 bases between them. The CDR3 loop spans 13 amino acids. CDR3 loop: CASSPQGEYGYTF. For the CDR3, the DNA is TGTGCCAGTAGCCCCCAGGGCGAATATGGCTACACCTTC. The full variable domain, in which reference TRBV19 and TRBJ1-2 provide the parts outside the CDR3, is DGGITQSPKYLFRKEGQNVTLSCEQNLNHDAMYWYRQDPGQGLRLIYYSQIVNDFQKGDIAEGYSVSREKKESFPLTVTSAQKNPTAFYLCASSPQGEYGYTFGSGTRLTVV.

This clone came up once. The V call is TRBV30, the J call TRBJ2-1, with 12 bases identical to TRBD2. The CDR3 spans 17 residues. Trimming cost V 0 bases and J 10 bases; bases outside gene matches: 13. Germline loops: CDR1 GTSNPN, CDR2 SVGIG (reference sequence). CDR3 residues: CAWSVLLAGGRSGEQFF. Written as DNA, the CDR3 is TGTGCCTGGAGTGTACTACTAGCGGGGGGCCGTTCCGGGGAGCAGTTCTTC.

This chain uses TRBV15 with TRBJ1-2; TRBD1 matches 10 bases. Per the germline V gene, CDR1 is LNHNV and CDR2 is YYDKDF (reference sequence). V gave up 0 bases and J gave up 6 bases; unmatched junction bases: 7. This CDR3 is built from 16 residues. This CDR3 reads CATSRDYGDRGDGYTF. The DNA for the CDR3 is TGTGCCACCAGCAGAGATTACGGGGACAGGGGAGATGGCTACACCTTC. Full variable domain (rest looked up from reference TRBV15 and TRBJ1-2): DAMVIQNPRYQVTQFGKPVTLSCSQTLNHNVMYWYQQKSSQAPKLLFHYYDKDFNNEADTPDNFQSRRPNTSFCFLDIRSPGLGDTAMYLCATSRDYGDRGDGYTFGSGTRLTVV.

The chain is built from TRBV18 and TRBJ1-5, with 9 positions matching TRBD1. The V gene end was trimmed by 6 bases and the J gene end by 4 bases; junction bases not matched to a gene: 4. Germline assignment: CDR1 KGHSH and CDR2 LQKENI. The CDR3 covers 14 residues. The CDR3 sequence is CASSGQGQNQPQHF. As DNA, the CDR3 is TGTGCCAGCTCGGGACAGGGCCAAAATCAGCCCCAGCATTTT. Variable domain in full (rest from reference TRBV18 and TRBJ1-5): NAGVMQNPRHLVRRRGQEARLRCSPMKGHSHVYWYRQLPEEGLKFMVYLQKENIIDESGMPKERFSAEFPKEGPSILRIQQVVRGDSAAYFCASSGQGQNQPQHFGDGTRLSIL.

This sequence joins TRBV7-3 and TRBJ2-1; D gene ambiguous. V lost 2 bases, J lost 3 bases, and 8 bases lay in between. CDR1 is SGHTA and CDR2 is FQGTGA in the germline V gene. This CDR3 contains 14 residues. The DNA of the CDR3 is TGTGCCAGCAGCTTAGTATTTGGCTACAATGAGCAGTTCTTC. This translates into CASSLVFGYNEQFF.

The chain combines TRBV7-2 with TRBJ1-5; D gene uncertain. Trimming cost V 3 bases and J 4 bases, with 7 bases left between them. The CDR3 length is 13 residues. CDR1 SGHTA and CDR2 FQGNSA come from the germline V gene. The CDR3 region is CASSLEMNQPQHF. The CDR3 DNA reads TGTGCCAGCAGCTTGGAGATGAATCAGCCCCAGCATTTT.

This rearrangement joins TRBV12-1 to TRBJ2-6; the D call TRBD1 from the table was never checked on the DNA. TRBV12-1 corresponds to a pseudogene. CDR3 length: 18 amino acids. CDR3 sequence (DNA): TGTGCCAGCAGCGGCCCCCCTATAGGACAAAGTCGGGCCAACGTCCTGACTTTC. It yields the protein CASSGPPIGQSRANVLTF.